The following is a T cell receptor (beta chain) sequence with its context. Its antigen is unknown. The source of the sample is a study of beta chain features in type 1 diabetes. Overall study context: Healthy donors resembled patients in age, gender and cell yields.

The isolated RNA, all of it, was reverse transcribed, so expressed TCRB transcripts were what got sequenced. Profiled with immunoSEQ multiplex PCR; TCRdb holds only in-frame clones, not every one. The table includes tens of thousands of clones, around 45% detected once. The CDR3 loop spans 16 amino acids. The germline V gene has CDR1 MNHNS and CDR2 SASEGT. The V and J ends lost 4 bases and 0 bases, in that order; junction bases with no gene match: 5. Study results and caveats: Type 1 diabetes patients had moderately but significantly shorter TCRB CDR3s in all four CD4+ subsets. These data did not resolve whether HLA type affects TCRB rearrangement.

The receptor comes from a man aged 30 to 45 with type 1 diabetes. The chain links TRBV6-1 to TRBJ2-1, with 8 bases identical to TRBD1. Material for sequencing was Tregs from blood. The chain's CDR3 is CASSADRASSYNEQFF. CDR3 in DNA: TGTGCCAGCAGTGCGGACAGGGCGAGCTCCTACAATGAGCAGTTCTTC.